This T cell receptor (beta chain) was found in a study of early T cells in non-severe SARS-CoV-2 infection. Across the study: RNA in bulk from unsorted whole blood was sequenced, and chains were unpaired.

Each CDR3 protein is one row after TCRdb ran MiXCR on the 5' RACE reads. This sample has 70,000 to 85,000 distinct CDR3 sequences, with around 12% found just once. V lost 4 bases to trimming and J lost 7 bases, with 16 bases between them. CDR3 length: 14 residues. Many counts were recorded for this clonotype. Its antigen is not known. General study findings and limits: In VDJdb matching, anti-spike CD8 responses were favored while private and CD4 specificities went missing.

The origin of this receptor is an adult who was a healthcare worker with PCR-confirmed SARS-CoV-2 infection or an uninfected control (not recorded which). The donor label of this sample is uncertain. This chain joins TRBV12-3 or TRBV12-4 and TRBJ2-5; no clear D. The source was whole blood, collected at baseline. CDR3 sequence: CASSSSSPTGTQYF. CDR3 DNA: TGTGCCAGCAGTTCAAGTAGCCCAACTGGGACCCAGTACTTC.